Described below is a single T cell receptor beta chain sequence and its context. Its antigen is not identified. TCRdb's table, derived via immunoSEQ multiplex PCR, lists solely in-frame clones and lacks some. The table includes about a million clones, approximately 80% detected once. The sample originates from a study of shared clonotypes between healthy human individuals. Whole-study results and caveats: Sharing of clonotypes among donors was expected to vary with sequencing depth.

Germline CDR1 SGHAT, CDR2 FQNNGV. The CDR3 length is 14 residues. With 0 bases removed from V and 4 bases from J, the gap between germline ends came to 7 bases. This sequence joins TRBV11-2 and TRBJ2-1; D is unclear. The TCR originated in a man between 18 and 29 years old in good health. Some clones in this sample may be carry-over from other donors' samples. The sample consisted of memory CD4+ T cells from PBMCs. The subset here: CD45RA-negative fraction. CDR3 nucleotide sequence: TGTGCCAGCAGCTTAGATAGCCAGTACAATGAGCAGTTCTTC. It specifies CASSLDSQYNEQFF.